The 19 T cell receptor beta chains below come from one sample, sequenced in a study of T cell repertoires in cytomegalovirus infection. TCRdb processed the reads anew with MiXCR; each CDR3 protein has one entry. The table has approximately 500,000 distinct CDR3 sequences, 15% to 20% seen once. The sequenced material came from CD8+ T cells from PBMCs. These receptors originate from a human donor in good health (CMV status not recorded). Some clones in this sample may be carry-over from other donors' samples.

The sample holds many counts of this clonotype. The V gene is TRBV5-6, the J gene TRBJ2-7; the match to TRBD2 covers 8 bases. The trim removed 0 bases at V and 0 bases at J, leaving 8 bases unmatched. This CDR3 has 17 amino acids. Germline values: CDR1 SGHDT, CDR2 YYEEEE. The CDR3 loop is CASSLALGGAPSYEQYF. CDR3 coding DNA: TGTGCCAGCAGCTTGGCACTCGGGGGGGCCCCCTCCTACGAGCAGTACTTC.

This clonotype was detected only a few times. This rearrangement joins TRBV7-9 to TRBJ2-7; D is possibly TRBD2 (5 bases). Trimming cost V 6 bases and J 5 bases, with 20 bases left between them. The CDR3 consists of 15 residues. The germline V gene encodes CDR1 SEHNR and CDR2 FQNEAQ (reference sequence). Here the CDR3 reads CASRLGTSPGHEQYF. The CDR3 nucleotides are TGTGCCAGCAGACTAGGAACCTCCCCGGGCCACGAGCAGTACTTC.

This clonotype was found a few times. The V gene is TRBV3-1, the J gene TRBJ2-7; 9 nucleotides agree with TRBD1. Germline V gene lookup returns CDR1 LGHDT and CDR2 YNNKEL (reference sequence). The CDR3 extends over 14 amino acids. The J segment lost 7 bases and the V segment lost 4 bases, leaving 8 bases of the junction unmatched. CDR3 in amino acids: CASSPRTGVMEQYF. The CDR3 DNA follows: TGTGCCAGCAGCCCTCGGACAGGGGTAATGGAGCAGTACTTC.

This clonotype came up many times. The chain combines TRBV28 with TRBJ1-1, with 8 bases identical to TRBD1. The CDR3 has 15 residues. Trimming cost V 1 base and J 6 bases; bases outside gene matches: 7. Germline values: CDR1 MDHEN, CDR2 SYDVKM. CDR3 sequence: CASSLSPSTGAEAFF. In nucleotides, the CDR3 is TGTGCCAGCAGTTTATCCCCGTCGACAGGGGCTGAAGCTTTCTTT.

V is TRBV7-9 and J is TRBJ2-3; 9 nucleotides line up with TRBD1. The CDR3 has 17 residues. Germline V gives CDR1 SEHNR, CDR2 FQNEAQ (reference sequence). The V segment lost 4 bases and the J segment 6 bases; nucleotides outside the gene matches: 14. CDR3 DNA sequence: TGTGCCAGCAGCTCGCCTCCGGACAGGGGAGTATCGGATACGCAGTATTTT. It yields the protein CASSSPPDRGVSDTQYF.

The chain combines TRBV3-1 with TRBJ2-7; TRBD1 aligns across 7 bases. The CDR3 contains 15 residues. CDR1 LGHDT and CDR2 YNNKEL come from the germline V gene (reference sequence). The ends lost 3 bases at V and 0 bases at J; junction bases unmatched: 5. The chain's CDR3 is CASSHRDSISYEQYF. The CDR3 DNA follows: TGTGCCAGCAGCCACCGGGACAGCATCTCCTACGAGCAGTACTTC.

This clonotype was picked up many times. This rearrangement joins TRBV7-2 to TRBJ2-7; the D gene is possibly TRBD1 (5 bases). This CDR3 region has 13 residues. The V end was cut by 5 bases, the J end by 6 bases, with 14 bases between. CDR1 is SGHTA, CDR2 FQGNSA, per germline. The CDR3 DNA sequence: TGTGCCAGCAGCCAGAACGGACATACCGAGCAGTACTTC. It translates to CASSQNGHTEQYF.

This clonotype was seen many times. The chain has TRBV7-9 and TRBJ2-3; the D gene could be TRBD1 or TRBD2 (5 bases each). Germline loops: CDR1 SEHNR, CDR2 FQNEAQ (reference sequence). This CDR3 spans 13 amino acids. Trimming pared 4 bases from V and 9 bases from J, leaving 14 bases between. The CDR3 DNA sequence: TGTGCCAGCAGCTCGGGACGCAGTCCAACGCAGTATTTT. This codes for CASSSGRSPTQYF.

In its sample, this clonotype was seen a few times. This chain's CDR3 is CASSRLAGAQSSYNEQFF. CDR3 in DNA: TGTGCCAGCAGCCGACTAGCGGGGGCCCAGAGCTCCTACAATGAGCAGTTCTTC. The gene calls are TRBV2 and TRBJ2-1, with TRBD2 matching over 12 bases. The CDR3 has 18 residues. With V trimmed by 6 bases and J by 0 bases, 9 bases remained unmatched. Germline V gene lookup returns CDR1 SNHLY and CDR2 FYNNEI.

The chain joins TRBV4-1 to TRBJ1-2; maybe TRBD1 (6 bases). Looked up from germline, CDR1 is MGHRA and CDR2 is YSYEKL. This CDR3 spans 13 amino acids. V gave up 3 bases and J gave up 8 bases, with 13 bases separating them. DNA of the CDR3: TGCGCCAGCAGCCATTCTAGGGGGAAGGGCTACACCTTC. Translation: CASSHSRGKGYTF.

The chain has TRBV5-1 and TRBJ2-1, with D perhaps matching TRBD1 (6 bases). V lost 4 bases, J lost 4 bases, and 15 bases lay in between. Germline V gives CDR1 SGHRS, CDR2 YFSETQ. The CDR3 loop spans 15 amino acids. As DNA, the CDR3 is TGCGCCAGCAGCGCGGACAGAACGGGGTACAATGAGCAGTTCTTC. Protein sequence: CASSADRTGYNEQFF.

This clonotype was observed at least ten times. The chain links TRBV11-2 to TRBJ2-7, with D perhaps matching TRBD2 (6 bases). Trimming took 5 bases from V and 2 from J, leaving 13 bases between them. This CDR3 is 14 amino acids long. The germline CDR1 and CDR2 sequences are SGHAT and FQNNGV. The CDR3 DNA reads as TGTGCCAGCAGCCCGGGACGCGGGACCTACGAGCAGTACTTC. It codes for CASSPGRGTYEQYF.

This clonotype was counted once. This CDR3 fails to terminate in the conserved phenylalanine or tryptophan, so it likely reflects a read error. Because the CDR3's place on the DNA is in doubt, the DNA is left out and the CDR3 is given as listed by TCRdb. CDR3 in amino acids: CASGLVQVGFANTGELCY. The V and J genes are TRBV12-5 and TRBJ2-2. The CDR3 comprises 18 residues, both ends counted. CDR1 is LGHNT and CDR2 is FRNRAP in the germline V gene.

This clonotype was detected only a few times. J is TRBJ2-7 and V is TRBV13; 8 bases line up with TRBD1. Germline trimming cut 6 bases from V and 0 bases from J; bases unmatched to any gene: 10. This CDR3 comprises 16 residues. Germline V gene sequence: CDR1 PRHDT, CDR2 FYEKMQ (reference sequence). CDR3: CASSSNNRGSSYEQYF. Written as DNA, the CDR3 is TGTGCCAGCAGTTCTAATAACAGGGGGAGCTCCTACGAGCAGTACTTC.

This clonotype was observed many times. The rearrangement uses TRBV6-5 and TRBJ2-3; possible D gene TRBD1, 6 bases. CDR3 length: 14 residues. CDR1 and CDR2 (germline): MNHEY, SVGAGI. The V gene lost 2 bases and the J gene lost 3 bases, with 9 bases spanning the gap. The CDR3 nucleotides are TGTGCCAGCAGTTACCAGGGGTGGACAGATACGCAGTATTTT. It specifies CASSYQGWTDTQYF.

The rearrangement uses TRBV10-3 and TRBJ1-5; D is undetermined. This CDR3 comprises 14 residues. Trimming took off 6 bases at V and 3 bases at J, with 12 bases between the two ends. Germline CDR1 ENHRY, CDR2 SYGVKD. The CDR3 region has the DNA TGTGCCATCAGCGATAGGGATTCCAATCAGCCCCAGCATTTT. This gives the protein CAISDRDSNQPQHF.

V gene TRBV25-1 combines with J gene TRBJ2-3; 7 bases map to TRBD2. CDR1 and CDR2 (germline): MGHDK, SYGVNS. V dropped 2 bases and J dropped 3; count of bases not matched to a gene: 20. This CDR3 has 20 residues. CDR3 amino acids: CASSEPHLGGGRQATDTQYF. The DNA for the CDR3 is TGTGCCAGCAGTGAACCCCATTTGGGGGGAGGGCGGCAAGCGACAGATACGCAGTATTTT.

V gene TRBV19 combines with J gene TRBJ1-2, with TRBD1 matching 7 bases. The V gene's germline CDR1 is LNHDA and CDR2 SQIVND (reference sequence). The CDR3 has 15 amino acids. V dropped 5 bases and J dropped 4; count of bases not matched to a gene: 10. CDR3 residues: CASSSRTGLPYGYTF. DNA of the CDR3: TGTGCCAGTAGTTCCCGGACAGGTCTGCCCTATGGCTACACCTTC. Together with reference TRBV19 and TRBJ1-2, the CDR3 gives the full variable domain: DGGITQSPKYLFRKEGQNVTLSCEQNLNHDAMYWYRQDPGQGLRLIYYSQIVNDFQKGDIAEGYSVSREKKESFPLTVTSAQKNPTAFYLCASSSRTGLPYGYTFGSGTRLTVV.

CDR3 sequence reads: CASSYRVREETQYF. DNA for the CDR3: TGTGCCAGCAGTTACAGGGTCAGGGAGGAGACCCAGTACTTC. The genes are TRBV6-2 or TRBV6-3 and TRBJ2-5; perhaps D is TRBD1 or TRBD2 (5 bases each). Trimming stripped 2 bases from V and 5 bases from J, with 12 bases between. The CDR3 totals 14 residues. CDR1 is MNHEY, CDR2 SVGEGT, per germline.